This T cell receptor (beta chain) came from a study of T-cell memory formation after mild COVID-19 (dated by TCRdb to the early 2020s). Context from the whole study: Most TCR sequence clusters were specific to one of the two donors. In two donors, T-cell clones that expanded and contracted after mild COVID-19 were followed by sequencing TCRalpha and TCRbeta repertoires longitudinally. The cohort was made up of two young adult volunteers, one female and one male, who were previously healthy.

Ficoll-Paque density gradient centrifugation was the method used to isolate PBMCs. CDR1 and CDR2 were assigned from the germline V gene as SGHAT and FQNNGV. The cysteine opens and the phenylalanine closes a CDR3 of 16 amino acids. The CDR3 DNA has 48 bases and is translated from base 1. Germline trimming amounts to 1 base on V and 6 bases on J, with 8 as the count of junction bases outside the gene matches. The sequencing machine was an Illumina NovaSeq 6000. Using 5'RACE with constant-segment primers, TCRalpha and TCRbeta cDNA libraries were constructed, with sample barcodes and unique molecular identifiers added in the process. Trizol reagent was used to extract RNA from every sample. Amplification of the libraries took two PCR steps, and the second step added a second sample barcode plus Illumina TruSeq adapters. Libraries were sequenced on an Illumina NovaSeq with 2 x 150 bp paired-end reads. The authors processed their data as follows. The reads were demultiplexed and collapsed into UMI-guided consensus sequences using migec v1.2.7. Using mixcr v2.1.11, UMI consensuses were aligned to TRA and TRB V and J templates and then assembled into clonotypes. A clonotype was counted as expanded or contracted only if both edgeR and NoisET called the change significant, with noise models trained on biological replicates. For edgeR calls, the thresholds were a false discovery rate-adjusted p below 0.01 and a log2 fold-change of 1. As an exploratory analysis of dynamics, max-normalized trajectories of the 1000 most abundant clonotypes were examined by PCA with hierarchical clustering. Separately sequenced CD4+ and CD8+ repertoires were used to assign the CD4 or CD8 phenotype of responding clones. TCRdb reworked the public reads: Q25 trimming with fastp, MiXCR clone assembly, productive beta chains retained. Merged by CDR3 protein, the rows form single entries marked with the most common genes and DNA. The V and J calls come from TCRdb's annotation, not from the publication. This sample holds 240,000 or so distinct CDR3 sequences; 8% to 9.5% were observed only once. The top ten hold around 23% of the sample.

Points on this clonotype: The antigen it binds to is not known. There are no base qualities to consult, and no much larger clone falls within one base.

Study-wide findings and limitations: Some responding clones were detected in pre-infection memory, which suggested that pre-existing cross-reactive memory T cells had joined the SARS-CoV-2 response. Contracting CD4+ clones turned up mainly in the CM and EM memory subsets, whereas EMRA was where CD8+ clones were enriched. Balanced CD4/CD8 phenotypes were observed for clones contracting from day 15 to 85, whereas a bias towards CD4+ was observed for a second wave of clones expanding from day 15 to 37. SARS-CoV-2 specificity of the second-wave clones peaking on day 37 was not confirmed. The study covered only two mild cases, and larger cohorts including severe cases with pre-infection samples were considered necessary.

Material: PBMCs or a T cell subset sorted from them (not recorded which). The chain links TRBV11-2 with TRBJ2-5; 10 central nucleotides agree with TRBD2. This sequence originates from a man aged 18 to 30 who had mild COVID-19 (a few samples of this study predate the infection). The sample titles of this study are shuffled in the database, so cell type and time point are left out; the donor was told from shared clones. The DNA is TGTGCCAGCAGCTTAGCGGTAGCGGGAGGACGTCAGACCCAGTACTTC. Translated, it reads CASSLAVAGGRQTQYF.